This T cell receptor (beta chain) was recorded in a study of shared clonotypes between healthy human individuals. Study-wide context: Each donor's CD8 memory used one plate, CD8 naive two, each CD4 subset three. Notes on the study in general: Naive subsets, compared against memory subsets, generally had larger estimated richness values.

Genomic DNA belonging to each subset was distributed in equal measure over several immunoSEQ plates. Clones were read by immunoSEQ multiplex PCR, and TCRdb kept only the in-frame ones, dropping some. Of some 2,100,000 clones in the sample, more than 90% were seen once. This clone appeared a single time. Antigen unknown. This specimen includes other DNA sequences encoding the same CDR3. Trimming at V came to 3 bases and at J to 2 bases, leaving 1 base not matched to a gene. From germline, CDR1 is KGHSH and CDR2 LQKENI. The CDR3 runs 15 residues. V is TRBV18 and J is TRBJ2-2, with 9 bases identical to TRBD1. The sequencing sample was made of naive CD4+ T cells sorted from blood. The subset is: CD45RA+ positively selected. The receptor's source is a man younger than 35 in good health. CDR3 residues: CASSPGQGNTGELFF. Here the CDR3 DNA reads TGTGCCAGCTCACCGGGACAGGGAAACACCGGGGAGCTGTTTTTT.